A selection of T cell receptor beta chains follows, all from one sample in a study of cytomegalovirus exposure and HLA in healthy donors. Profiling relied on immunoSEQ multiplex PCR, and the TCRdb table lists in-frame clones only, not all of them. The sample carries approximately 260,000 clones, around nine tenths recorded once. The sample was PBMCs. These receptors were collected from a girl between 2 and 10 years old in good health and CMV-seronegative. CDR3s include the opening cysteine and the closing phenylalanine or tryptophan. Each record gives: V gene, J gene, clone size, D gene, CDR3 DNA, CDR3 protein. The D gene is left open where the match is weak. Clone size is given for some rows only: seen once, a few or many times, or a class if the clone is expanded.

>TRBV7-9|TRBJ2-1|-|TRBD2
TGTGCCCCTGGGGCGGGAGTGGGAAATGAGCAGTTCTTC
CAPGAGVGNEQFF
>TRBV9|TRBJ2-7|-|TRBD2
TGTGCCAGCAGCGTAGCTTCGGGGGGTAGCGCAACCTACGAGCAGTACTTC
CASSVASGGSATYEQYF
>TRBV2|TRBJ2-7|-|TRBD2
TGTGCCAGCAGCGTTTTGGGACTAGCGGGAGGATACGAGCAGTACTTC
CASSVLGLAGGYEQYF
>TRBV7-6|TRBJ2-1|-|TRBD2
TGTGCCAGCAGCTCCACCGGGACTAGCAACTACAATGAGCAGTTCTTC
CASSSTGTSNYNEQFF
>TRBV27|TRBJ1-5|-|-
TGTGCCAGCAGTTCAGGGGATGGCAATCAGCCCCAGCATTTT
CASSSGDGNQPQHF
>TRBV25-1|TRBJ2-1|-|TRBD1
TGTGCCAGCAGTGAACCGACAGGGGGTTCGTACAATGAGCAGTTCTTC
CASSEPTGGSYNEQFF
>TRBV7-6|TRBJ1-1|-|TRBD1
TGTGCCAGCAGCTCCAAGCAGGGGGTGAACACTGAAGCTTTCTTT
CASSSKQGVNTEAFF
>TRBV27|TRBJ2-5|-|TRBD2
TGTGCCAGCAGTCCTAGCGGGAGGGATGAGACCCAGTACTTC
CASSPSGRDETQYF
>TRBV19|TRBJ1-3|-|TRBD1
TGTGCCAGTAGGCCGGGACAGGGGGAAGCCTCTGGAAACACCATATATTTT
CASRPGQGEASGNTIYF
>TRBV27|TRBJ2-7|-|TRBD1
TGTGCCAGCAGTGCCACCCGGGACAGGGGGTCCTACGAGCAGTACTTC
CASSATRDRGSYEQYF
>TRBV6-5|TRBJ1-5|-|-
TGTGCCAGCAGTTCCGGGGTGGGACAGCCCCAGCATTTT
CASSSGVGQPQHF
>TRBV5-6|TRBJ2-2|-|TRBD1
TGTGCCAGCAGTTTTTTACAGGGGGCACGCACGAACACCGGGGAGCTGTTTTTT
CASSFLQGARTNTGELFF
>TRBV7-8|TRBJ2-5|-|-
TGTGCCAGCGGAAGGCAGGGGTGGGAGACCCAGTACTTC
CASGRQGWETQYF
>TRBV7-9|TRBJ2-5|-|TRBD2
TGTGCCAGCAGCTCTGCGGGGGGGGACCTATCGACCCAGTACTTC
CASSSAGGDLSTQYF
>TRBV5-1|TRBJ1-1|-|-
TGCGCCAGCAGCTTGGGAGGGCTAGGTGACACTGAAGCTTTCTTT
CASSLGGLGDTEAFF
>TRBV6-5|TRBJ2-7|-|-
TGTGCCAGCAGAGCTTCGACAAACCTCTGGCAGTACTTC
CASRASTNLWQYF
>TRBV19|TRBJ2-7|-|-
TGTGCCAGTAGTATCAAGCGGGACAACTCCTACGAGCAGTACTTC
CASSIKRDNSYEQYF
>TRBV29-1|TRBJ2-7|-|TRBD2
TGCAGCGTTGTGGGGGTAACTAGCGGGGGGTCCTACGAGCAGTACTTC
CSVVGVTSGGSYEQYF
>TRBV5-6|TRBJ1-1|-|-
TGTGCCAGCAGCTTGGCCGGTCTCACTGAAGCTTTCTTT
CASSLAGLTEAFF
>TRBV6-1|TRBJ1-5|-|-
TGTGCCACCGAGGAGGGGAATCAGCCCCAGCATTTT
CATEEGNQPQHF
>TRBV23-1|TRBJ1-2|-|-
TGCGCCAGCAGTCCCCGCTATGGCTACACCTTC
CASSPRYGYTF
>TRBV5-1|TRBJ2-7|-|TRBD2
TGCGCCAGCAGCTTGGAATCGGGAGGGCCCGACGAGCAGTACTTC
CASSLESGGPDEQYF
>TRBV7-6|TRBJ2-5|-|TRBD2
TGTGCCAGCAGCCCCGGGACTAGCGGCGTCCGGGAGACCCAGTACTTC
CASSPGTSGVRETQYF
>TRBV11-1|TRBJ1-2|few|-
TGTGCCAGCAGTCATACAGGGAGCGGCTATGGCTACACCTTC
CASSHTGSGYGYTF
>TRBV27|TRBJ2-7|-|TRBD1
TGTGCCAGCAGTTTAACCCTACAGGGGTACGAGCAGTACTTC
CASSLTLQGYEQYF
>TRBV5-1|TRBJ2-7|-|-
TGCGCCAGCAGCTGGCAGGAGGAAAGGCCCTACGAGCAGTACTTC
CASSWQEERPYEQYF
>TRBV28|TRBJ2-2|few|TRBD2
TGTGCCAGCAGTTTAACCCTAGCGGGGGCACTGGGCACCGGGGAGCTGTTTTTT
CASSLTLAGALGTGELFF
>TRBV5-4|TRBJ2-4|-|TRBD2
TGTGCCAGCAGCTTGGCGGGAGGCGCCAAAAACATTCAGTACTTC
CASSLAGGAKNIQYF
>TRBV7-7|TRBJ2-1|-|TRBD2
TGTGCCAGCAGCCCGCAACTAGCGGGAGAGGGGAATGAGCAGTTCTTC
CASSPQLAGEGNEQFF
>TRBV13|TRBJ2-3|-|TRBD2
TGTGCCAGCAGCTTCTGGCGGGGGAACACAGATACGCAGTATTTT
CASSFWRGNTDTQYF
>TRBV28|TRBJ1-1|-|TRBD1
TGTGCCAGCAGTTTGACCGGGACAGCGAACACTGAAGCTTTCTTT
CASSLTGTANTEAFF
>TRBV5-4|TRBJ1-6|-|-
TGTGCCAGCAGCTTAAGTTCAGGGATCAATTCACCCCTCCACTTT
CASSLSSGINSPLHF
>TRBV19|TRBJ1-1|-|-
TGTGCCAGTACCTCCGGGATGGAGAACACTGAAGCTTTCTTT
CASTSGMENTEAFF
>TRBV7-2|TRBJ2-3|-|TRBD2
TGTGCCAGCAGCTTGGGTTCTAGCGGAACCAGCACAGATACGCAGTATTTT
CASSLGSSGTSTDTQYF
>TRBV27|TRBJ2-7|-|TRBD2
TGTGCCAGCAGTCCACCATCGGGGGGCGAGCAGTACTTC
CASSPPSGGEQYF
>TRBV29-1|TRBJ2-7|-|-
TGCAGCGTACAAAGCGCGGGTAGAATCCACGAGCAGTACTTC
CSVQSAGRIHEQYF
>TRBV6-6|TRBJ2-5|once|-
TGTGCCAGCAGTTACTCCCGGGAGACCCAGTACTTC
CASSYSRETQYF
>TRBV30|TRBJ2-3|-|TRBD2
TGTGCCTGGAGTGTAGGGACTAGCGGCGATACGCAGTATTTT
CAWSVGTSGDTQYF
>TRBV30|TRBJ2-7|-|TRBD1
TGTGCCTCCGGTGGGGACAGGGGCTTCTACGAGCAGTACTTC
CASGGDRGFYEQYF
>TRBV5-6|TRBJ2-1|-|-
TGTGCCAGCAGCTTGGTGGGCAGGGCGCCGCGCGAGCAGTTCTTC
CASSLVGRAPREQFF
>TRBV27|TRBJ2-7|-|TRBD2
TGTGCCAGCAGTAGCACGGGACTAGCCTACGAGCAGTACTTC
CASSSTGLAYEQYF
>TRBV5-6|TRBJ2-7|-|TRBD2
TGTGCCAGCAGCTTGGGATTGGGACTAGCGGGAGACGAGCAGTACTTC
CASSLGLGLAGDEQYF
>TRBV7-8|TRBJ2-3|-|-
TGTGCCAGCAGCTTAGGTTCTAGCACAGATACGCAGTATTTT
CASSLGSSTDTQYF
>TRBV28|TRBJ1-4|-|TRBD1
TGTGCCAGCAGTTCGTTCTTCTACGGACAGGTTAATGAAAAACTGTTTTTT
CASSSFFYGQVNEKLFF
>TRBV6-5|TRBJ2-1|-|TRBD2
TGTGCCAGCAGACGAGCGGGAGTCAAAAATGAGCAGTTCTTC
CASRRAGVKNEQFF
>TRBV15|TRBJ2-1|-|-
TGTGCCACCAGCAGAGGAGGGAGGAGAAAACTGCTGAATGAGCAGTTCTTC
CATSRGGRRKLLNEQFF